A selection of T cell receptor beta chains follows, all from one sample in a study of blood T cell repertoires in COVID-19. This table comes from immunoSEQ multiplex PCR, and its TCRdb copy is limited to in-frame clones, with some not included. Of under 250,000 clones listed, about four fifths are singletons. The sequenced sample was peripheral blood. These receptors originate from a man aged 50-60 years with acute or convalescent COVID-19. Both conserved end residues are trimmed from each CDR3. The order of the fields is J gene, V gene, CDR3 protein.

TRBJ2-1	TRBV20-1	SASGDRGMYEQF
TRBJ2-7	TRBV6-1	ASSERQGISYEQY
TRBJ2-5	TRBV3-1/TRBV3-2	ASSPRTSGRAGGTQY
TRBJ2-7	TRBV19	ASSFTGFDEQY
TRBJ1-5	TRBV10-3	AISEMGGRNQPQH
TRBJ1-1	TRBV7-2	ASSPYGTENTEAF
TRBJ2-7	TRBV7-9	ASSLAWTGFHEQY
TRBJ2-1	TRBV3-1/TRBV3-2	ASSQKRGNEQF
TRBJ1-1	TRBV5-1	ASSSSTGVNEAF
TRBJ1-1	TRBV7-6	ASSPTGVAEAF
TRBJ2-7	TRBV19	ASSAGWTSGITYEQY
TRBJ1-4	TRBV19	ASSSPVTGSEKLF
TRBJ1-5	TRBV6-5	ASGGRQPQH
TRBJ1-1	TRBV3-1/TRBV3-2	ASSRTGRTEAF
TRBJ2-7	TRBV11-3	ASSFHSGGGRLYEQY
TRBJ1-4	TRBV4-2	ASSQDGDRDDEKLF
TRBJ2-3	TRBV7-2	ASSLLGLAESTDTQY
TRBJ1-5	TRBV7-6	ASSLDRSNQPQH
TRBJ2-5	TRBV11-1	ASSLGVTGGPQY
TRBJ1-3	TRBV18	ASSRDRSISGNTIY
TRBJ2-2	TRBV5-4	ASSFPSGRATGELF
TRBJ1-5	TRBV3-1/TRBV3-2	ASSQEDTNQPQH
TRBJ2-7	TRBV2	ASSDRGTSVDEQY
TRBJ2-1	TRBV27	ASSLILAPYNEQF
TRBJ1-3	TRBV27	ASRSPVGNTIY
TRBJ1-1	TRBV9	ASSVGQITEAF
TRBJ2-3	TRBV7-3	ASSLVSFDTQY
TRBJ1-1	TRBV29-1	SVQTVTDTEAF
TRBJ2-6	TRBV28	ASSAGGGVTGANVLT
TRBJ1-3	TRBV19	ASSILPGQGVRNTIY
TRBJ1-1	TRBV19	ASRDRAWPEAF
TRBJ2-7	TRBV29-1	SVWQSYEQY
TRBJ2-5	TRBV10-2	ASGPGKQETQY
TRBJ2-1	TRBV28	ASKGRRNEQF
TRBJ1-2	TRBV6-1	ASSEWRSMGGYT
TRBJ2-2	TRBV7-3	ASSSTSANTGELF
TRBJ1-2	TRBV6-5	ASSYQESNGYT
TRBJ2-7	TRBV6-5	ASRTGLDYEQY
TRBJ2-2	TRBV12-5	ASGLTGLVLTGELF
TRBJ1-4	TRBV5-6	ASSLGAVGEKLF
TRBJ1-2	TRBV19	ASIDRGRRGYT
TRBJ1-4	TRBV2	ASREVRGSNEKLF
TRBJ2-3	TRBV11-2	ASSPLRQGSRDTQY
TRBJ2-3	TRBV4-1	ASSFTSGRGTDTQY
TRBJ1-5	TRBV5-1	ASSPGGVSYQPQH
TRBJ1-6	TRBV7-9	ASSLATGHSPLH
TRBJ1-5	TRBV12-5	ASGLGYGSNQPQH
TRBJ2-5	TRBV3-1/TRBV3-2	ASSQRGQETQY
TRBJ2-2	TRBV25-1	ASSAGQGAGELF
TRBJ1-2	TRBV7-6	ASSLTGDYGYT
TRBJ2-7	TRBV18	ASSPSQGIHEQY